Listed here is a single TCR beta chain. The antigen is not known. The data are from a study of cytomegalovirus exposure and HLA in healthy donors. The PCR was carried out with 60 Vbeta primers and 13 Jbeta primers. The data were produced by immunoSEQ multiplex PCR, yet TCRdb's version contains in-frame clones alone and is incomplete. The sample has around 260,000 clones, about four fifths seen once. General study points: Rarity characterized most TCR sequences, yet some public TCRs appeared in many donors.

Trimming pared 6 bases from V and 4 bases from J, leaving 13 bases between. The germline CDR1 and CDR2 sequences are MDHEN and SYDVKM. This CDR3 comprises 13 residues. Input material: PBMCs. The V call is TRBV28, the J call TRBJ2-7; TRBD2 is a possible D gene (5 bases). This TCR came from a girl aged 2-10 years in good health and CMV-seronegative. CDR3 sequence reads: CASRADSVYEQYF. For the CDR3, the DNA is TGTGCCAGCAGGGCGGACTCTGTGTACGAGCAGTACTTC.